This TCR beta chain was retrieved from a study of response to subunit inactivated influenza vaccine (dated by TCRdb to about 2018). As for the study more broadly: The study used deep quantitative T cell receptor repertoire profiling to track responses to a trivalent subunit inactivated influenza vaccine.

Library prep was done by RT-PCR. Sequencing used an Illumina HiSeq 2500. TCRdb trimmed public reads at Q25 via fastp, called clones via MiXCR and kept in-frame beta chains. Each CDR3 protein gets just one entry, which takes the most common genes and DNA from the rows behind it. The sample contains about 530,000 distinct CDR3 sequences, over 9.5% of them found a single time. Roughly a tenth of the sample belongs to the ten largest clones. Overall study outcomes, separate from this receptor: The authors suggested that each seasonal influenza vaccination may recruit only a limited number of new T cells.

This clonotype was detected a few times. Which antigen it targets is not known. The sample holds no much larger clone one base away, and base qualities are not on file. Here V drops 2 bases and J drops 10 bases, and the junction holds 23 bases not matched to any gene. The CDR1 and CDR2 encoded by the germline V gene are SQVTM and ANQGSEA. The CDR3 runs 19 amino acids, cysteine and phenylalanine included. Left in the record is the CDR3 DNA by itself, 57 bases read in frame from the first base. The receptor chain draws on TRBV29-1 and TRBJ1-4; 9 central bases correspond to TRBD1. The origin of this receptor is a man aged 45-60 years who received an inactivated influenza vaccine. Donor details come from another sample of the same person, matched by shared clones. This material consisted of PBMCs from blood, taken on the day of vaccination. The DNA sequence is TGCAGCGTTGAACATCCGGGACAGGGATCATATGGTGCGGTAGGAAAACTGTTTTTT. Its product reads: CSVEHPGQGSYGAVGKLFF.